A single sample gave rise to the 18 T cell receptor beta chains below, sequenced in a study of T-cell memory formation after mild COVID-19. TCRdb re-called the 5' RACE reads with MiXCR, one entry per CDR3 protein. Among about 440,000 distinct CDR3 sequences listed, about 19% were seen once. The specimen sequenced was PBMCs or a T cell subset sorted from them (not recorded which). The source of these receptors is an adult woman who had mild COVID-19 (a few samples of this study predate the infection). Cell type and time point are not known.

The CDR3 region is CATSREGGAGASTDTQYF. The CDR3 coding sequence is TGTGCCACCAGCAGAGAGGGGGGAGCGGGAGCCAGCACAGATACGCAGTATTTT. The chain carries TRBV15 and TRBJ2-3; 8 bases are a match to TRBD2. Germline V lookup: CDR1 LNHNV, CDR2 YYDKDF (reference sequence). J was trimmed by 0 bases and V by 0 bases; bases with no gene match: 8. The CDR3 consists of 18 residues.

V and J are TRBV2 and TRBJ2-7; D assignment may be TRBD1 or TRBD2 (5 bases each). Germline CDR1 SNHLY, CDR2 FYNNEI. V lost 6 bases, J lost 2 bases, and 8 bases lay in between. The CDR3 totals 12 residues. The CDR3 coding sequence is TGTGCCAGCAGGGGGACCCCCTACGAGCAGTACTTC. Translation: CASRGTPYEQYF.

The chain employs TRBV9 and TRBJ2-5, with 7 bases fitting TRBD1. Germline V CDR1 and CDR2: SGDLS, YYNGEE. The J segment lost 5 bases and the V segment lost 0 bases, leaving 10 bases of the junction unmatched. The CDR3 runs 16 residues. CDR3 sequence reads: CASSVGEGGGYETQYF. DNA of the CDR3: TGTGCCAGCAGCGTAGGAGAAGGGGGCGGTTATGAGACCCAGTACTTC.

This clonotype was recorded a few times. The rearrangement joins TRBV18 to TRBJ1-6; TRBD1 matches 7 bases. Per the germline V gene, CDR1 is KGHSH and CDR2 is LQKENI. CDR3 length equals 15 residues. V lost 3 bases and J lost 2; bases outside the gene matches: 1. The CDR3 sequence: CASSPGTAYNSPLHF. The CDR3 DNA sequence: TGTGCCAGCTCACCCGGGACAGCCTATAATTCACCCCTCCACTTT. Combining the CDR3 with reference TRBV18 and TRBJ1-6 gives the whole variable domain NAGVMQNPRHLVRRRGQEARLRCSPMKGHSHVYWYRQLPEEGLKFMVYLQKENIIDESGMPKERFSAEFPKEGPSILRIQQVVRGDSAAYFCASSPGTAYNSPLHFGNGTRLTVT.

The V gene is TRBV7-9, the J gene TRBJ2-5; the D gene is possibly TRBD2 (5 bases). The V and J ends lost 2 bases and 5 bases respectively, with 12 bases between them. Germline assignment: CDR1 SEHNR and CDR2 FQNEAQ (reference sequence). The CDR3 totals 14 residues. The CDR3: CASSLFGPGETQYF. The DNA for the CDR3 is TGTGCCAGCAGCTTATTTGGCCCGGGGGAGACCCAGTACTTC.

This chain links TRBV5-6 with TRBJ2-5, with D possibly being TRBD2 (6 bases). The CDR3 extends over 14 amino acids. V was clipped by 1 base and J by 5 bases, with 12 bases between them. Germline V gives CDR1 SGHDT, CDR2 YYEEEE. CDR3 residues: CASSLRGGGETQYF. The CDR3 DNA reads TGTGCCAGCAGCTTGAGAGGTGGGGGGGAGACCCAGTACTTC.

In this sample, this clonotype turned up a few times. The CDR3 DNA reads TGTGCCAGCAGCTTAGTAACCGGGTCCCTCCAAGAGACCCAGTACTTC. Translation: CASSLVTGSLQETQYF. The rearrangement links TRBV11-2 to TRBJ2-5; no clear D. The CDR3 spans 16 residues. Germline CDR1 reads SGHAT; CDR2 reads FQNNGV. V was cut by 1 base and J by 1 base, with 13 bases left in between.

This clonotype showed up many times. CDR3 sequence (DNA): TGCAGTGCTAGCGGGAGGGCGGGCGAGCAGTACTTC. The encoded protein is CSASGRAGEQYF. The rearrangement links TRBV20-1 to TRBJ2-7, with 8 nucleotides matching TRBD2. The germline gives CDR1 DFQATT, CDR2 SNEGSKA (reference sequence). The CDR3 extends over 12 amino acids. The V and J ends lost 3 bases and 6 bases, in that order; junction bases with no gene match: 4.

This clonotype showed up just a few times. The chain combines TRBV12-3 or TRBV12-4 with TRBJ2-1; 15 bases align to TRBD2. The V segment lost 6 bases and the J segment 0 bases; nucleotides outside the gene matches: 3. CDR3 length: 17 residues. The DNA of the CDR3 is TGTGCCAGCAGAGGACTAGCGGGGGGGAGCTCCTACAATGAGCAGTTCTTC. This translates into CASRGLAGGSSYNEQFF.

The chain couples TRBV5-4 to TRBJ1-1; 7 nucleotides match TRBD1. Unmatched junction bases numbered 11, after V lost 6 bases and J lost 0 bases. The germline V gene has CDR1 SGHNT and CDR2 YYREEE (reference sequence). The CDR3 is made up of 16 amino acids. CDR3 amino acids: CASTLPGTVMNTEAFF. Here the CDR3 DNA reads TGTGCCAGCACCCTCCCGGGGACAGTGATGAACACTGAAGCTTTCTTT.

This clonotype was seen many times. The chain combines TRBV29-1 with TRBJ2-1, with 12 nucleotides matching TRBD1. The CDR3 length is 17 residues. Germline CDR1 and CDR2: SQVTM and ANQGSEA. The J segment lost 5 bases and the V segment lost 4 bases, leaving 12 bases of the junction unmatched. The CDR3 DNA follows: TGCAGCGTTGTTGGGACAGGGGGCCACAGGGCTGACAATGAGCAGTTCTTC. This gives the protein CSVVGTGGHRADNEQFF.

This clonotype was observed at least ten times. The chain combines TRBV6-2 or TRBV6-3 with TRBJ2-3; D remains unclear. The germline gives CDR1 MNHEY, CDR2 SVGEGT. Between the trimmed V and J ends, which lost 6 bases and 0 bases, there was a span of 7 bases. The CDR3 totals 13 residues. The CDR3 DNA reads TGTGCCAGCAGCCTTTTTAGCACAGATACGCAGTATTTT. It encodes CASSLFSTDTQYF.

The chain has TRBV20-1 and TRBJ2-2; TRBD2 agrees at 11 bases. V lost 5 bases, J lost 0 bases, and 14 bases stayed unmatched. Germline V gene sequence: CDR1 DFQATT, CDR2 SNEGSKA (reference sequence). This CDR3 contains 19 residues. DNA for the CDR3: TGCAGTGCTGCAACCTCCTCCGGGACTAGCGGCGCGAACACCGGGGAGCTGTTTTTT. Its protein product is CSAATSSGTSGANTGELFF.

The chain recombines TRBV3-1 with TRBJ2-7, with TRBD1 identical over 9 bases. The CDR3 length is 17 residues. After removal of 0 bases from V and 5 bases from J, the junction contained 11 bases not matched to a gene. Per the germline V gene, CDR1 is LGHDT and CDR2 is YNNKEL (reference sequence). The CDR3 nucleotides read TGTGCCAGCAGCCAAGAGCGCCCCGGGACAGGGTCCCACGAGCAGTACTTC. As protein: CASSQERPGTGSHEQYF.

The CDR3 DNA sequence: TGTGCCAGCAGCTTTCGACAGGGCGCCCCTCCAAACACTGAAGCTTTCTTT. It specifies CASSFRQGAPPNTEAFF. The V and J genes are TRBV11-3 and TRBJ1-1; TRBD1 matches 7 bases. CDR1 SGHNT and CDR2 YENEEA come from the germline V gene. The trim removed 3 bases at V and 2 bases at J, leaving 12 bases unmatched. The CDR3 is 17 amino acids.

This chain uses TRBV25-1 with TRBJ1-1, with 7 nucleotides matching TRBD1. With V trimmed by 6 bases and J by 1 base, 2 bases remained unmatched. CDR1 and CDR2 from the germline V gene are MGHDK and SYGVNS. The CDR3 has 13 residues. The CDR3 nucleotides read TGTGCCAGCAGCAAGGGGGCGAACACTGAAGCTTTCTTT. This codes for CASSKGANTEAFF.

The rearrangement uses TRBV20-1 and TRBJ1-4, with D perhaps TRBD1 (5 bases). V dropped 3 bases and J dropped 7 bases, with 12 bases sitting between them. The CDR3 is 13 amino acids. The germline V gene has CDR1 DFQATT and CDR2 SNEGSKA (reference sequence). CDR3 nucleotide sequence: TGCAGTGCTAGGTTGACAGCCGGTGAAAAACTGTTTTTT. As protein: CSARLTAGEKLFF.

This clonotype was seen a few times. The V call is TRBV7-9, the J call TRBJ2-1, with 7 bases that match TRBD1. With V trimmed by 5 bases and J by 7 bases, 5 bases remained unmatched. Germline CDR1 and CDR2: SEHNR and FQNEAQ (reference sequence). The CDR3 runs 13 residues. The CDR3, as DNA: TGTGCCAGCAGCCATGGGACAGCGAATGAGCAGTTCTTC. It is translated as CASSHGTANEQFF.